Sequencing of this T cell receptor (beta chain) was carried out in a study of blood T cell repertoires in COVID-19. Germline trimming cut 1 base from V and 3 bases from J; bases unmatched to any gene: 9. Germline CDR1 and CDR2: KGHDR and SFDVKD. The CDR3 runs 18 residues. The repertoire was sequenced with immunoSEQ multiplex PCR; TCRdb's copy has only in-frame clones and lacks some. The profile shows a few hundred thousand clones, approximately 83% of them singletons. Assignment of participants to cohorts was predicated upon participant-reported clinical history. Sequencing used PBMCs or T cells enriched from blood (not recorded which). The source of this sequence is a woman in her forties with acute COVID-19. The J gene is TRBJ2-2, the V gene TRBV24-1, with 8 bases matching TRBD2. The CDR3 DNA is TGTGCCACCAGTGATTTATCTGTGTCCGGGGGGGACACCGGGGAGCTGTTTTTT. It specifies CATSDLSVSGGDTGELFF.